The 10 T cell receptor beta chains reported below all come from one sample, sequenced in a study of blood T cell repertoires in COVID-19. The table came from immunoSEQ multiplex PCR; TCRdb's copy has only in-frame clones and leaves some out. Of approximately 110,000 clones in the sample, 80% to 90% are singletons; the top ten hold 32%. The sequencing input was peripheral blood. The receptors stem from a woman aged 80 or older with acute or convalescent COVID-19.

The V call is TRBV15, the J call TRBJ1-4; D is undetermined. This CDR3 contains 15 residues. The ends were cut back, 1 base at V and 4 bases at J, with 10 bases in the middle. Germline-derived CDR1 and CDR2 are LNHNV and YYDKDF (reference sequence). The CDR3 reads CATSRGGSFNEKLFF. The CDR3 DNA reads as TGTGCCACCAGCAGAGGAGGGAGTTTTAATGAAAAACTGTTTTTT.

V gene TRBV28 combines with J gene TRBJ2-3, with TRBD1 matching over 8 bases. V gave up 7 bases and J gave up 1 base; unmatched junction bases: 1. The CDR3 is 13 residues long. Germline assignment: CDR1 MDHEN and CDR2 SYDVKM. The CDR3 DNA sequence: TGTGCCAGCAACAGGGGGGGCACAGATACGCAGTATTTT. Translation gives CASNRGGTDTQYF. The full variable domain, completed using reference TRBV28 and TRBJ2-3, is DVKVTQSSRYLVKRTGEKVFLECVQDMDHENMFWYRQDPGLGLRLIYFSYDVKMKEKGDIPEGYSVSREKKERFSLILESASTNQTSMYLCASNRGGTDTQYFGPGTRLTVL.

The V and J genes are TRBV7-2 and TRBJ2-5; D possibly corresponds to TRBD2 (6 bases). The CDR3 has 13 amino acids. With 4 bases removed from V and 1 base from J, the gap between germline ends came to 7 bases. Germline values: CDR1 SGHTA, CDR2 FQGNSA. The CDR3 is CASSWGVQETQYF. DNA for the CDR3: TGTGCCAGCAGCTGGGGGGTCCAAGAGACCCAGTACTTC.

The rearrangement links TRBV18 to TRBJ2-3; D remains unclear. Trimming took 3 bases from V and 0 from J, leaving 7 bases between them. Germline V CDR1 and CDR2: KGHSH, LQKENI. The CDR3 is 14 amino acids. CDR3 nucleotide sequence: TGTGCCAGCTCACCTAAGACTAGCACAGATACGCAGTATTTT. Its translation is CASSPKTSTDTQYF.

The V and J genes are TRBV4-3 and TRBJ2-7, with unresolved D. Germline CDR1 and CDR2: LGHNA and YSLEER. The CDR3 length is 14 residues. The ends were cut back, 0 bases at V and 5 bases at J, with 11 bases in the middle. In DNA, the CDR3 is TGCGCCAGCAGCCAAGAGACGTGGGCCCACGAGCAGTACTTC. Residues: CASSQETWAHEQYF.

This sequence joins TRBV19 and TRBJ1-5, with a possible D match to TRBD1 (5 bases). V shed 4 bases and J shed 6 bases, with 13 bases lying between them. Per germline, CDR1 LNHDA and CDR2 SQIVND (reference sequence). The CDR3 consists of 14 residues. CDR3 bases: TGTGCCAGTAGTAGATGGGGGGTAGGTCAGCCCCAGCATTTT. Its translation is CASSRWGVGQPQHF.

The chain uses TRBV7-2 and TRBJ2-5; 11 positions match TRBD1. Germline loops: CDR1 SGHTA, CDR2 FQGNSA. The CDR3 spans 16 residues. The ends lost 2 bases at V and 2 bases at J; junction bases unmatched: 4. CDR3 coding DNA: TGTGCCAGCAGCTTACTGGGACAGGGGGAACAAGAGACCCAGTACTTC. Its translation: CASSLLGQGEQETQYF.

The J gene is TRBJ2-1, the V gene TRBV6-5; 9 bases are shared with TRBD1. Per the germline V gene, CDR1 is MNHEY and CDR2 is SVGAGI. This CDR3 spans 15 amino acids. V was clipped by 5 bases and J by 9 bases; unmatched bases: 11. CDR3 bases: TGTGCCAGCAGTAAACCCGGGACAGGGTCGGGTGAGCAGTTCTTC. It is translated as CASSKPGTGSGEQFF.

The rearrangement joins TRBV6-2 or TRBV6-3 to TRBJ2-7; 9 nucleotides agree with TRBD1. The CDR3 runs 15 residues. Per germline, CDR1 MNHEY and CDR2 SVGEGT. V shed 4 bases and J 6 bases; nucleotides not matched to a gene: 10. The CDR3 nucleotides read TGTGCCAGCAGTTCTGCCGGGACAGGGAGAGGCGAGCAGTACTTC. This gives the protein CASSSAGTGRGEQYF.

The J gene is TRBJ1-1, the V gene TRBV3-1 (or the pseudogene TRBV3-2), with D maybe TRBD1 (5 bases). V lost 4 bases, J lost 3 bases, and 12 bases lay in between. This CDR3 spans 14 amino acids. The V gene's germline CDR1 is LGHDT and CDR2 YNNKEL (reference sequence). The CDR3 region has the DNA TGTGCCAGCAGCCCTTCTGCAGGGCACACTGAAGCTTTCTTT. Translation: CASSPSAGHTEAFF.